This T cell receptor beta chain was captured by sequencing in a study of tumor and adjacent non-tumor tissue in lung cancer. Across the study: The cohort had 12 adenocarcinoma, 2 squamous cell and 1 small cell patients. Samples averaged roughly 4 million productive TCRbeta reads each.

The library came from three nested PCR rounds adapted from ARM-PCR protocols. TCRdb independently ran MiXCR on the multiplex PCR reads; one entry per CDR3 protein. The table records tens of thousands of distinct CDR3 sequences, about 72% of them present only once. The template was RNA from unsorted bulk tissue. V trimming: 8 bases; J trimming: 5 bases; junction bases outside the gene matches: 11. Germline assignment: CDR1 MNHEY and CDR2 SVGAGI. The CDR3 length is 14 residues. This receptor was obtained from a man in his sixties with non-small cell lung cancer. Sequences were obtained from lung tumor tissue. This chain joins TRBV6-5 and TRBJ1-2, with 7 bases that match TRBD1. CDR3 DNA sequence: TGTGCCAGCCGCTCTGATCAGGGGGAATATGGCTACACCTTC. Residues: CASRSDQGEYGYTF.